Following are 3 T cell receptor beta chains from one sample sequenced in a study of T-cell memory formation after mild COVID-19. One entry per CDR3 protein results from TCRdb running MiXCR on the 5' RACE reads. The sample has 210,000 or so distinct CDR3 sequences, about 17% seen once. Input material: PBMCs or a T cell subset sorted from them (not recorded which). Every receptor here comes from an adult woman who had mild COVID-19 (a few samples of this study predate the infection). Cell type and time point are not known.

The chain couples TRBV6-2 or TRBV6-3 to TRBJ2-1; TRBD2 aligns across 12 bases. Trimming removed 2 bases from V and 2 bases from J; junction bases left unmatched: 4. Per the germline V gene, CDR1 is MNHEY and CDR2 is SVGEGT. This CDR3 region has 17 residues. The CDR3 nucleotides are TGTGCCAGCAGTTACCAGGGACTAGCGGGCGCCTACAATGAGCAGTTCTTC. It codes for CASSYQGLAGAYNEQFF.

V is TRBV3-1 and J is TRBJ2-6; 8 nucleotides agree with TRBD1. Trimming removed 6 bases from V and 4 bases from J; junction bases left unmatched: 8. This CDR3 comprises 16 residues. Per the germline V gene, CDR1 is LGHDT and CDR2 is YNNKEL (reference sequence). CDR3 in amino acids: CASRLQGAYGANVLTF. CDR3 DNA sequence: TGTGCCAGCAGGCTCCAGGGGGCTTACGGGGCCAACGTCCTGACTTTC.

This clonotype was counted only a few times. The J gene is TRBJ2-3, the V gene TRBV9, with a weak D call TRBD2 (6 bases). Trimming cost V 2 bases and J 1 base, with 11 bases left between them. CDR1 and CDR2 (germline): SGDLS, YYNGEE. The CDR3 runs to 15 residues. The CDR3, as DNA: TGTGCCAGCAGCGTCGGGACTGTCGGCACAGATACGCAGTATTTT. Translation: CASSVGTVGTDTQYF.